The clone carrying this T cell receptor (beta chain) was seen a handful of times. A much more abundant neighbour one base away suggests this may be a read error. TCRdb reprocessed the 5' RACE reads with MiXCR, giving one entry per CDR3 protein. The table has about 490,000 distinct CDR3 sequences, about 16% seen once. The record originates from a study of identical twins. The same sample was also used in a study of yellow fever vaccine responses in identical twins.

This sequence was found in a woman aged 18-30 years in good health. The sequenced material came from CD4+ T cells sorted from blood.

The DNA for the CDR3 is TGCGCCAGCAGCTTGAGGACACCGAACACTGAAGCTTTCTTT. This codes for CASSLRTPNTEAFF. This sequence joins TRBV5-1 and TRBJ1-1; TRBD1 is a possible D gene (5 bases). The CDR3 has 14 amino acids. CDR1 SGHRS and CDR2 YFSETQ come from the germline V gene. The ends were cut back, 1 base at V and 1 base at J, with 8 bases in the middle.